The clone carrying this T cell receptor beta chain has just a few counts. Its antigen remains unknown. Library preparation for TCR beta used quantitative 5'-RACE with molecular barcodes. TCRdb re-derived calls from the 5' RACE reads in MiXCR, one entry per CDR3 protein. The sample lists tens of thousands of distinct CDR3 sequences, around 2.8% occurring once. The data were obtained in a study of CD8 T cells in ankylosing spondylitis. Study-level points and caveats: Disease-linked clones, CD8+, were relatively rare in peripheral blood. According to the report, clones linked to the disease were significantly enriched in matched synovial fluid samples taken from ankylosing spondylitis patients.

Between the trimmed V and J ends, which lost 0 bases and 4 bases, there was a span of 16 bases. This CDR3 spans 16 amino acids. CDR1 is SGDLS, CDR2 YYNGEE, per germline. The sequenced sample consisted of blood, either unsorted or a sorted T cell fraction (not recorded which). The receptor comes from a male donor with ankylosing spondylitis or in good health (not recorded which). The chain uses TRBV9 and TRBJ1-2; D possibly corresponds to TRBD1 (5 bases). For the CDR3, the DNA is TGTGCCAGCAGCGTAGGTGGCGGCAGGGAAGTCTATGGCTACACCTTC. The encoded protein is CASSVGGGREVYGYTF. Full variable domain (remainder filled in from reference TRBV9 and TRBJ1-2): DSGVTQTPKHLITATGQRVTLRCSPRSGDLSVYWYQQSLDQGLQFLIQYYNGEERAKGNILERFSAQQFPDLHSELNLSSLELGDSALYFCASSVGGGREVYGYTFGSGTRLTVV.